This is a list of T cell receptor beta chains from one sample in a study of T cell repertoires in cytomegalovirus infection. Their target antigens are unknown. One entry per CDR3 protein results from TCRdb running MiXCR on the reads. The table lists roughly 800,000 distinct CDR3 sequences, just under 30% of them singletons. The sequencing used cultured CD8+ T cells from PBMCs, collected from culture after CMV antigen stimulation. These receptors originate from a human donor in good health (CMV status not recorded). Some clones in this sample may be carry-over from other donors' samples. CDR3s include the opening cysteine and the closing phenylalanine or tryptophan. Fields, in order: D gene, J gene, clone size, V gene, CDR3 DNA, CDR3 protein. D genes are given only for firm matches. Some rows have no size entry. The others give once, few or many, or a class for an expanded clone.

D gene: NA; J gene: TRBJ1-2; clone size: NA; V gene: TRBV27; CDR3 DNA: TGTGCCAGCAGTTTATTCGTGTCAGGGGATCCCTATGGCTACACCTTC; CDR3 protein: CASSLFVSGDPYGYTF
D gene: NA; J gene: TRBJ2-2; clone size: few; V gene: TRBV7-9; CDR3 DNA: TGTGCCAGCAGCTCAGACAGGGAGGGCGGGGAGCTGTTTTTT; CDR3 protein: CASSSDREGGELFF
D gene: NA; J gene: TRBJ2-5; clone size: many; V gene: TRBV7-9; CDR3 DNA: TGTGCCAGCAGGCCCCCGGGACGGAGGGGAGAGACCCAGTACTTC; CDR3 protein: CASRPPGRRGETQYF
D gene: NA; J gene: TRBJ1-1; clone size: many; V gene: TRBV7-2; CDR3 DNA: TGTGCCAGCAGCTTAGTGCAGGTCCCGGGTACTGAAGCTTTCTTT; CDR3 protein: CASSLVQVPGTEAFF
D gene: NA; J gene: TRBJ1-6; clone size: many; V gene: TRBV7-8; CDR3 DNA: TGTGCCAGCAGCTTGGAAGGTGACACCCTCAAGCCCCTCCACTTT; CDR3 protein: CASSLEGDTLKPLHF
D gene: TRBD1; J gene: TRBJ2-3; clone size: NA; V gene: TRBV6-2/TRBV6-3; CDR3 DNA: TGTGCCAGCAGTTCGACAGGGTATAGCACAGATACGCAGTATTTT; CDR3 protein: CASSSTGYSTDTQYF
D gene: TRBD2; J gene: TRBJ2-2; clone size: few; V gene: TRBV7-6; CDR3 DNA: TGTGCCAGCACTTCTAGCGGGGGGGCAAGGAACACCGGGGAGCTGTTTTTT; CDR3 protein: CASTSSGGARNTGELFF
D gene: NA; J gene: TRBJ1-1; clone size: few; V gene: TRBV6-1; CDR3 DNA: TGTGCCAGCAGTGGGGCGGGAACTGAAGCTTTCTTT; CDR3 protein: CASSGAGTEAFF
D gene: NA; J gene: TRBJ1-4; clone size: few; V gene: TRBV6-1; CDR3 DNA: TGTGCCAGCAGTCCCCGAGGTGGGATACGGGGCGAAAAACTGTTTTTT; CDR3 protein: CASSPRGGIRGEKLFF
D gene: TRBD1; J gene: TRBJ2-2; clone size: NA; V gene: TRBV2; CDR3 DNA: TGTGCCAGCATCAGTCAGGACAGGGGTACCACCGGGGAGCTGTTTTTT; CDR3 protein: CASISQDRGTTGELFF
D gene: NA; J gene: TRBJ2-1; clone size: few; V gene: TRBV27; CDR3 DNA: TGTGCCAGCAGTTTTAGGGACGGTAACAATGAGCAGTTCTTC; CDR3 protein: CASSFRDGNNEQFF
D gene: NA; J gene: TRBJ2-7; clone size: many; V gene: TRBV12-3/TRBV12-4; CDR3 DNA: TGTGCCAGCAGTACCACGGGTAGGTCTCGTGAGCAGTACTTC; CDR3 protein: CASSTTGRSREQYF
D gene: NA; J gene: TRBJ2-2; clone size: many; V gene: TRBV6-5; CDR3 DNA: TGTGCCAGCAGTTACTCGAAATGGCCAAAGGGCACCGGGGAGCTGTTTTTT; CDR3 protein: CASSYSKWPKGTGELFF
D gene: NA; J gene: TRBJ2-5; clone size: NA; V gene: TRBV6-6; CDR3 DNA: TGTGCCAGCAGTTACTCCGGGAGAGGGGAAGAGACCCAGTACTTC; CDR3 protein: CASSYSGRGEETQYF
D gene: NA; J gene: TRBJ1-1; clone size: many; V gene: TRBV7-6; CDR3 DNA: TGTGCCAGCAGCCCTGGAGGGGGGGACACTGAAGCTTTCTTT; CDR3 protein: CASSPGGGDTEAFF
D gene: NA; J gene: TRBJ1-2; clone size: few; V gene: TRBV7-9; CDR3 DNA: TGTGCCAGTCGGGGGGGCGTCGCTAACTATGGCTACACCTTC; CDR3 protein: CASRGGVANYGYTF
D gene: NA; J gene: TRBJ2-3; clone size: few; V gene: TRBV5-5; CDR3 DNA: TGTGCCAGCACCTTAAGGGGAGAGACAGATACGCAGTATTTT; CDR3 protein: CASTLRGETDTQYF
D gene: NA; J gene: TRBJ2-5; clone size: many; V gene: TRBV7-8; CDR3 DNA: TGTGCCAGCAGCTTATGGGGTTTGGAGACAGCTAGCCAAGAGACCCAGTACTTC; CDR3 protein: CASSLWGLETASQETQYF
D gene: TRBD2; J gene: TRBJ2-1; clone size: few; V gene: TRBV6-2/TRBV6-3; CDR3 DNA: TGTGCCTGCAACCCGGGGGGGCCTTGGAATGAGCAGTTCTTC; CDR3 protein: CACNPGGPWNEQFF
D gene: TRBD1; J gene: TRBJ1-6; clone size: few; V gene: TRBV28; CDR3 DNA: TGTGCCAGCAGTTTAGACCTCGGACAGGGGGATTCCTATAATTCACCCCTCCACTTT; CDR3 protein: CASSLDLGQGDSYNSPLHF
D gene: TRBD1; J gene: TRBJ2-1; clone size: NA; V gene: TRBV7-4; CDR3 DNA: TGTGCCAGCAGCTTACCCCGGGACAGGGGCCACAATGAGCAGTTCTTC; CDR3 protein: CASSLPRDRGHNEQFF
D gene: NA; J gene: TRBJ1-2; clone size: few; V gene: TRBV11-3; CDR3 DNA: TGTGCCAGCAGCCCCGACTTCCTAGCTAACTATGGCTACACCTTC; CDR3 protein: CASSPDFLANYGYTF
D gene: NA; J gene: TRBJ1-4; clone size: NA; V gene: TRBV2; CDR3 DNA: TGTGCCAGCAGTGAGGGGGGCAGCCCTAATGAAAAACTGTTTTTT; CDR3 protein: CASSEGGSPNEKLFF
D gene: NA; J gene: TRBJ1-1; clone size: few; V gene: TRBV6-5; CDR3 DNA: TGTGCCAGCAGTTACGCAGGGCAGGGCACTGAAGCTTTCTTT; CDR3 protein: CASSYAGQGTEAFF
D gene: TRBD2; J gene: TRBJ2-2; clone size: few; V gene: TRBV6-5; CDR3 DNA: TGTGCCAGCAGTTACCCCCGACTAGCGGGGGGGCCTGTGGACGGGGAGCTGTTTTTT; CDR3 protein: CASSYPRLAGGPVDGELFF
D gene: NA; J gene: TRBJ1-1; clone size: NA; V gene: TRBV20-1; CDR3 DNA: TGCAGTGCTTACGACCTCTGGGCTCCGAACACTGAAGCTTTCTTT; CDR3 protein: CSAYDLWAPNTEAFF
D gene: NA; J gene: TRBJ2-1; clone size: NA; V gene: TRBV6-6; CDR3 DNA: TGTGCCACCTCCCGCCGGGGGATTGGCAATGAGCAGTTCTTC; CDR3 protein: CATSRRGIGNEQFF
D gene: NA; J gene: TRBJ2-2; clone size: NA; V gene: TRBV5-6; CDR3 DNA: TGTGCCAGCAGCTTGTCAGCGGTTGACACCGGGGAGCTGTTTTTT; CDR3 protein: CASSLSAVDTGELFF
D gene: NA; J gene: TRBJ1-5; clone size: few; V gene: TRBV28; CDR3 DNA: TGTGCCAGCAGTTTAACCCGGGGACGCAATCAGCCCCAGCATTTT; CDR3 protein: CASSLTRGRNQPQHF
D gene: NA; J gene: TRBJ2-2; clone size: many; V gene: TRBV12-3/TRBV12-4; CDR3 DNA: TGTGCCAGCAGTTTAAGGTCTAGCGACACCGGGGAGCTGTTTTTT; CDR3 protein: CASSLRSSDTGELFF
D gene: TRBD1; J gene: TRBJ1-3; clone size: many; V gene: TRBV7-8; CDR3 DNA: TGTGCCAGCAGCTCGACAGGGGCTGGAAACACCATATATTTT; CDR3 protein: CASSSTGAGNTIYF
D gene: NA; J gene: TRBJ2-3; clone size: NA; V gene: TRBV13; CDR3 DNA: TGTGCCAGCAGCGCCGGGGCAGATACGCAGTATTTT; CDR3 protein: CASSAGADTQYF
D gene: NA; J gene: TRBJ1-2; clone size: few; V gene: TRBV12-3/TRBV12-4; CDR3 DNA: TGTGCCAGCAGCTGGGGGAGACCTCATTCTTATGGCTACACCTTC; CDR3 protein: CASSWGRPHSYGYTF
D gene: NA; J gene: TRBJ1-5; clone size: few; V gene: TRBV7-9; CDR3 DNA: TGTGCCAGCAGCGAAGGACAGATAAATCAGCCCCAGCATTTT; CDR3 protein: CASSEGQINQPQHF
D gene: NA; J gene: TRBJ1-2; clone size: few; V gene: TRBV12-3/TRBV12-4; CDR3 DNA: TGTGCCAGCACCGGAGGGTGGGATGGCTACACCTTC; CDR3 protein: CASTGGWDGYTF
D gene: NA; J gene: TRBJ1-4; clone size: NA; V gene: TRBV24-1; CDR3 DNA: TGTGCCACCAGTGATTTGGGGGTGAGCCCCGGCGCTAATGAAAAACTGTTTTTT; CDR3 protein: CATSDLGVSPGANEKLFF
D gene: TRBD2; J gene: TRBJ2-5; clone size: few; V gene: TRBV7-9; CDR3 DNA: TGTGCCAGCAGCAAGAGGGTAGCGGGGGCCCAAGAGACCCAGTACTTC; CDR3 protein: CASSKRVAGAQETQYF
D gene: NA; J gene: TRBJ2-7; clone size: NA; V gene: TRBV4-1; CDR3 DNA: TGCGCCAGCAGCCAGATCTTCGGGGGAACCTACGAGCAGTACTTC; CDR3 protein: CASSQIFGGTYEQYF
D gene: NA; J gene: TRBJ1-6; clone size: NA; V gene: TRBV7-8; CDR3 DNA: TGTGCCAGCAGCTCCGATCCGTACGGGAAAAATTCACCCCTCCACTTT; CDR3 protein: CASSSDPYGKNSPLHF
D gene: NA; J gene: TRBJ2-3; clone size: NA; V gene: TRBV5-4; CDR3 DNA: TGTGCCAGCAGCCCCTTGATGGGCACAGATACGCAGTATTTT; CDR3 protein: CASSPLMGTDTQYF